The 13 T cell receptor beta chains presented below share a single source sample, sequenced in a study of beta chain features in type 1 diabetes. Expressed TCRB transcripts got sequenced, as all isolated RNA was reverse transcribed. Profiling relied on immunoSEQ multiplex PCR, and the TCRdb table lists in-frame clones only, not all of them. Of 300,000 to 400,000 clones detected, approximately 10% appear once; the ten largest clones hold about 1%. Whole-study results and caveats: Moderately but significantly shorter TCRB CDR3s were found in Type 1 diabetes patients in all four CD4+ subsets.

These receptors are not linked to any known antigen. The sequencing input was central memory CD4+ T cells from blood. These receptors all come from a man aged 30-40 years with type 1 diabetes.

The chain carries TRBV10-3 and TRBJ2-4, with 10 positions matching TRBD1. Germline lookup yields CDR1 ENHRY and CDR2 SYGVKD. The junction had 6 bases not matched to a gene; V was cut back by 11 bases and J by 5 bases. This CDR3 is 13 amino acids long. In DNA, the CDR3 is TGTGCCTCCCGCGGGACAGGGGAAAACATTCAGTACTTC. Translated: CASRGTGENIQYF.

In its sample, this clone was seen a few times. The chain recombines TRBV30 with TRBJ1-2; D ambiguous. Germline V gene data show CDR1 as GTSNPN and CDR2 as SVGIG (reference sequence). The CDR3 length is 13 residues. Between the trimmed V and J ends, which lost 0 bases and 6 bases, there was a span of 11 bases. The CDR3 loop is CAWSVHPTNGYTF. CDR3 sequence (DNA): TGTGCCTGGAGTGTTCACCCGACGAATGGCTACACCTTC.

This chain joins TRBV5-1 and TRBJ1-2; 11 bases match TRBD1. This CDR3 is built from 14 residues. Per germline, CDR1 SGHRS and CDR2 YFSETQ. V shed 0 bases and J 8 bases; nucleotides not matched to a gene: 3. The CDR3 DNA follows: TGCGCCAGCAGCTTGGACGGGACAGGGGGAGGCTACACCTTC. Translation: CASSLDGTGGGYTF.

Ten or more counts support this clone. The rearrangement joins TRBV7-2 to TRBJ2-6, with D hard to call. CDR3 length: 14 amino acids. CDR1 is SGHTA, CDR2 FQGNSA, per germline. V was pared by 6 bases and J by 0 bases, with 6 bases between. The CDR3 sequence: CASRTPSGANVLTF. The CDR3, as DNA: TGTGCCAGCAGAACACCCTCTGGGGCCAACGTCCTGACTTTC. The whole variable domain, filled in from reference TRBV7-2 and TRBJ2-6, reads GAGVSQSPSNKVTEKGKDVELRCDPISGHTALYWYRQSLGQGLEFLIYFQGNSAPDKSGLPSDRFSAERTGGSVSTLTIQRTQQEDSAVYLCASRTPSGANVLTFGAGSRLTVL.

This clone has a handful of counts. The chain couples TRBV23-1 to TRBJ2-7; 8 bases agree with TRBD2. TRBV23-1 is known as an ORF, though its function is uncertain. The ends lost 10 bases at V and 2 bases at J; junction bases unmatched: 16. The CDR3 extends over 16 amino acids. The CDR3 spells CAISRREGPAAYEQYF. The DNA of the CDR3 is TGCGCCATCTCCCGCCGGGAGGGGCCGGCAGCCTACGAGCAGTACTTC.

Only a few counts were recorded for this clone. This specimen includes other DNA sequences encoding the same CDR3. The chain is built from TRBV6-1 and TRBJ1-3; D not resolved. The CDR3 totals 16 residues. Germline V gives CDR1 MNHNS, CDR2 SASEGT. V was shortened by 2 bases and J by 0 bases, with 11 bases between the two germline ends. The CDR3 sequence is CASSESRPFSGNTIYF. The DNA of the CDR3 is TGTGCCAGCAGTGAATCCAGGCCGTTCTCTGGAAACACCATATATTTT.

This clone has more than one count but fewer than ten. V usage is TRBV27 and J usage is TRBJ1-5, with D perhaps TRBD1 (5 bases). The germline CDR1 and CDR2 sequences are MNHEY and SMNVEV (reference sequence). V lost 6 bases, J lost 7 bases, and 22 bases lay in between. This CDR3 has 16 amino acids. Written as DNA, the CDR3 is TGTGCCAGCAGGGAGAGAGGGGAGGTGGGAGAACAGCCCCAGCATTTT. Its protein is CASRERGEVGEQPQHF.

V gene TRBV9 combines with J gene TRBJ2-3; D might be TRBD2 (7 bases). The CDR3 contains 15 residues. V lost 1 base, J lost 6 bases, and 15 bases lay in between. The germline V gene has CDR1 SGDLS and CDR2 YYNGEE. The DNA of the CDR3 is TGTGCCAGCAGCGTATTGGGGGGGCTTATGGATACGCAGTATTTT. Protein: CASSVLGGLMDTQYF.

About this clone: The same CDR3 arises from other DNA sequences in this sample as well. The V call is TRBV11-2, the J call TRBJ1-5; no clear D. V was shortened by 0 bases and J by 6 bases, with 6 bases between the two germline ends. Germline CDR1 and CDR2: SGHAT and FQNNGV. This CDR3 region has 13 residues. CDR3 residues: CASSLEGSQPQHF. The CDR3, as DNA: TGTGCCAGCAGCTTAGAGGGGTCTCAGCCCCAGCATTTT.

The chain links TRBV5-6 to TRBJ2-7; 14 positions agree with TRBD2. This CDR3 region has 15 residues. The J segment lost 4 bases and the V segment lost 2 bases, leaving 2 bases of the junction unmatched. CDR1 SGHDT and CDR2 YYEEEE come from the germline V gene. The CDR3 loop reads CASSLWTSGGYEQYF. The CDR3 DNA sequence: TGTGCCAGCAGCTTATGGACTAGCGGGGGGTACGAGCAGTACTTC.

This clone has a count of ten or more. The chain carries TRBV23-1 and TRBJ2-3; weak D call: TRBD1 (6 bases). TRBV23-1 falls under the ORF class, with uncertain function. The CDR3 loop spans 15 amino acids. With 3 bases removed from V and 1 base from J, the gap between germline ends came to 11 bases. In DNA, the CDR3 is TGCGCCAGCAGTCACTCGGCAGGGGGCACAGATACGCAGTATTTT. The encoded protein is CASSHSAGGTDTQYF.

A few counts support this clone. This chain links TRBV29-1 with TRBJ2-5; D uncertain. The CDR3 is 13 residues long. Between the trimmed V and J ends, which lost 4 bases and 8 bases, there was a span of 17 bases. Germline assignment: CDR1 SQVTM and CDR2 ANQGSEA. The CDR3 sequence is CSVGRPLAVTQYF. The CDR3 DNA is TGCAGCGTTGGCCGCCCCTTAGCAGTAACCCAGTACTTC. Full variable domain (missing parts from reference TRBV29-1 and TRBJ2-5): SAVISQKPSRDICQRGTSLTIQCQVDSQVTMMFWYRQQPGQSLTLIATANQGSEATYESGFVIDKFPISRPNLTFSTLTVSNMSPEDSSIYLCSVGRPLAVTQYFGPGTRLLVL.

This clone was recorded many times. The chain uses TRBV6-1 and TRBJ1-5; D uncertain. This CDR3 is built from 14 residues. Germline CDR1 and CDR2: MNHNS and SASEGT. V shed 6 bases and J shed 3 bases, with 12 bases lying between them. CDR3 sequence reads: CASRAKRANQPQHF. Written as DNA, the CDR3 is TGTGCCAGCAGGGCTAAGAGGGCCAATCAGCCCCAGCATTTT.